The 29 T cell receptor beta chains given below trace back to one sample, sequenced in a study of cytomegalovirus exposure and HLA in healthy donors. 60 Vbeta and 13 Jbeta primers were used in PCR. The method was immunoSEQ multiplex PCR; TCRdb's version includes in-frame clones alone and lacks a portion of them. The repertoire consists of 150,000 to 200,000 clones, with about 80% occurring once and the leading ten covering approximately 2%. The sequenced sample was PBMCs. The receptor source for this set is a woman aged 30 to 39 in good health and CMV-seropositive.

The chain joins TRBV5-1 to TRBJ2-1, with 9 bases aligning to TRBD1. Germline values: CDR1 SGHRS, CDR2 YFSETQ. V dropped 5 bases and J dropped 6; count of bases not matched to a gene: 9. This CDR3 is built from 15 residues. The CDR3 here is CASRVPGTGRNEQFF. DNA for the CDR3: TGCGCCAGCAGGGTGCCCGGGACAGGGCGCAATGAGCAGTTCTTC. Full variable domain (missing parts from reference TRBV5-1 and TRBJ2-1): KAGVTQTPRYLIKTRGQQVTLSCSPISGHRSVSWYQQTPGQGLQFLFEYFSETQRNKGNFPGRFSGRQFSNSRSEMNVSTLELGDSALYLCASRVPGTGRNEQFFGPGTRLTVL.

The chain is built from TRBV9 and TRBJ2-5, with 8 bases lining up with TRBD2. CDR1 and CDR2 from the germline V gene are SGDLS and YYNGEE. The CDR3 is 15 residues long. The ends lost 2 bases at V and 3 bases at J; junction bases unmatched: 6. The CDR3 DNA reads as TGTGCCAGCAGCGTTTCCGGGGGGGGTAAAGAGACCCAGTACTTC. It codes for CASSVSGGGKETQYF.

The V call is TRBV5-1, the J call TRBJ2-5; maybe TRBD1 (6 bases). CDR3 length: 14 residues. Looked up from germline, CDR1 is SGHRS and CDR2 is YFSETQ. Between the trimmed V and J ends, which lost 3 bases and 1 base, there was a span of 10 bases. The CDR3 DNA is TGCGCCAGCAGCTCAGAGACAGGCCAAGAGACCCAGTACTTC. Translation: CASSSETGQETQYF.

The gene calls are TRBV5-6 and TRBJ1-1; D remains ambiguous. V was trimmed by 1 base and J by 4 bases, leaving 14 bases between them. The CDR3 consists of 15 residues. Germline CDR1 SGHDT, CDR2 YYEEEE. The chain's CDR3 is CASSLLRESGTEAFF. CDR3 sequence (DNA): TGTGCCAGCAGCTTGTTAAGGGAGTCTGGCACTGAAGCTTTCTTT.

V usage is TRBV30 and J usage is TRBJ2-5, with D possibly TRBD2 on 7 matching bases. The J call is uncertain, as TRBJ2-7 better fits the DNA end. Germline V gene lookup returns CDR1 GTSNPN and CDR2 SVGIG (reference sequence). The CDR3 consists of 14 residues. CDR3 protein: CAWSGGGGAYEQYF. The CDR3 nucleotides are TGTGCCTGGAGTGGGGGAGGGGGGGCCTACGAGCAGTACTTC.

The DNA of the CDR3 is TGTGCCAGCAGTGAATCCAGGGGAAATTCACCCCTCCACTTT. This translates into CASSESRGNSPLHF. The chain is built from TRBV25-1 and TRBJ1-6; a weak D match, TRBD1 (6 bases). The germline V gene encodes CDR1 MGHDK and CDR2 SYGVNS. This CDR3 region has 14 residues. Trimming removed 1 base from V and 7 bases from J, with 8 bases in between.

The chain uses TRBV28 and TRBJ2-7; tentatively, D is TRBD2 (5 bases). CDR3 length: 14 amino acids. Germline V CDR1 and CDR2: MDHEN, SYDVKM. The V and J ends lost 10 bases and 1 base respectively, with 17 bases between them. This chain's CDR3 is CATLRDSLSYEQYF. In DNA, the CDR3 is TGTGCCACCCTTCGGGATTCCTTATCCTACGAGCAGTACTTC.

The chain uses TRBV6-6 and TRBJ2-4; D gene unclear. Germline lookup yields CDR1 MNHNY and CDR2 SVGAGI (reference sequence). Between the trimmed V and J ends, which lost 4 bases and 7 bases, there was a span of 5 bases. CDR3 length: 11 amino acids. CDR3: CASSSPNIQYF. The CDR3, as DNA: TGTGCCAGCAGTTCCCCGAACATTCAGTACTTC.

The V gene is TRBV13, the J gene TRBJ2-7; TRBD2 aligns across 8 bases. Germline assignment: CDR1 PRHDT and CDR2 FYEKMQ (reference sequence). J lost 4 bases, V lost 5 bases, and 7 bases had no gene match. The CDR3 totals 14 residues. The CDR3 sequence: CASSPRGGSYEQYF. CDR3 coding DNA: TGTGCCAGCAGCCCACGGGGGGGCAGTTACGAGCAGTACTTC.

As DNA, the CDR3 is TGCAGCGTTGGACCGGGGTTGGGCAATGAGCAGTTCTTC. This sequence encodes CSVGPGLGNEQFF. V usage is TRBV29-1 and J usage is TRBJ2-1; D may be TRBD2 (5 bases). This CDR3 spans 13 amino acids. Germline V CDR1 and CDR2: SQVTM, ANQGSEA. Trimming shortened V by 4 bases and J by 6 bases, and 13 bases separated the two germline ends.

The chain links TRBV2 to TRBJ1-1; a possible D gene is TRBD1 (5 bases). Germline V gives CDR1 SNHLY, CDR2 FYNNEI. V shed 6 bases and J shed 1 base, with 15 bases lying between them. This CDR3 comprises 15 residues. DNA for the CDR3: TGTGCCAGCAGACCAATATGGACACAGAACACTGAAGCTTTCTTT. It is translated as CASRPIWTQNTEAFF.

The rearrangement links TRBV27 to TRBJ1-5; D is ambiguous. Trimming stripped 6 bases from V and 3 bases from J, with 9 bases between. CDR1 is MNHEY, CDR2 SMNVEV, per germline (reference sequence). The CDR3 runs to 13 residues. The CDR3 nucleotides read TGTGCCAGCAGGAGTGAGAACAATCAGCCCCAGCATTTT. This codes for CASRSENNQPQHF.

The chain carries TRBV9 and TRBJ1-6; 7 nucleotides agree with TRBD1. The V gene's germline CDR1 is SGDLS and CDR2 YYNGEE. CDR3 length: 14 amino acids. The ends lost 3 bases at V and 6 bases at J; junction bases unmatched: 3. CDR3 sequence reads: CASSAGQLNSPLHF. The CDR3 DNA is TGTGCCAGCAGCGCGGGACAGCTTAATTCACCCCTCCACTTT.

The V gene is TRBV28, the J gene TRBJ2-1; TRBD1 is a possible D gene (5 bases). Per germline, CDR1 MDHEN and CDR2 SYDVKM. Between the trimmed V and J ends, which lost 2 bases and 5 bases, there was a span of 13 bases. The CDR3 length is 15 residues. The CDR3: CASSLPDTLDNEQFF. In nucleotides, the CDR3 is TGTGCCAGCAGTTTACCGGACACTTTAGACAATGAGCAGTTCTTC. The complete variable domain, with remaining parts taken from reference TRBV28 and TRBJ2-1, reads DVKVTQSSRYLVKRTGEKVFLECVQDMDHENMFWYRQDPGLGLRLIYFSYDVKMKEKGDIPEGYSVSREKKERFSLILESASTNQTSMYLCASSLPDTLDNEQFFGPGTRLTVL.

The CDR3 bases are TGTGCCAGCAGTGCAATAACTAGAAGAAACACAGATACGCAGTATTTT. This gives the protein CASSAITRRNTDTQYF. This chain connects TRBV25-1 to TRBJ2-3, with D tentatively TRBD2 (5 bases). Looked up from germline, CDR1 is MGHDK and CDR2 is SYGVNS. The CDR3 runs 16 residues. Trimming cost V 4 bases and J 2 bases, with 16 bases left between them.

This clone was detected only a few times. CDR3: CSVMDRATQETQYF. The CDR3 DNA reads TGCAGCGTTATGGACAGGGCTACCCAAGAGACCCAGTACTTC. The rearrangement links TRBV29-1 to TRBJ2-5; 8 nucleotides align to TRBD1. This CDR3 is 14 amino acids long. The V gene end was trimmed by 5 bases and the J gene end by 1 base; junction bases not matched to a gene: 6. Germline assignment: CDR1 SQVTM and CDR2 ANQGSEA.

The V call is TRBV5-5, the J call TRBJ1-1; TRBD1 is a possible D gene (5 bases). Germline values: CDR1 SGHKS, CDR2 YYEKEE (reference sequence). V was clipped by 4 bases and J by 6 bases, with 10 bases between them. This CDR3 has 12 residues. The CDR3 sequence is CASSQGFSEAFF. CDR3 nucleotide sequence: TGTGCCAGCAGCCAGGGCTTTTCTGAAGCTTTCTTT.

A few counts support this clone. This chain uses TRBV10-3 with TRBJ2-2; a weak D match, TRBD1 (6 bases). The CDR3 covers 13 residues. V lost 4 bases, J lost 6 bases, and 9 bases lay in between. Germline CDR1 reads ENHRY; CDR2 reads SYGVKD. The CDR3 is CAISGTVAGELFF. The CDR3 coding sequence is TGTGCCATCAGTGGGACAGTTGCCGGGGAGCTGTTTTTT.

The genes are TRBV10-3 and TRBJ2-5; 8 nucleotides match TRBD2. Trimming removed 10 bases from V and 7 bases from J; junction bases left unmatched: 8. The CDR3 has 12 amino acids. Germline CDR1 and CDR2: ENHRY and SYGVKD. The CDR3 loop is CATAGVGGTQYF. CDR3 coding DNA: TGTGCCACAGCGGGAGTGGGGGGGACCCAGTACTTC.

The chain is built from TRBV9 and TRBJ1-6, with 7 nucleotides matching TRBD1. V lost 3 bases to trimming and J lost 0 bases; unmatched junction nucleotides: 3. CDR3 size: 16 residues. Germline loops: CDR1 SGDLS, CDR2 YYNGEE. The CDR3 loop reads CASSAGDSSYNSPLHF. As DNA, the CDR3 is TGTGCCAGCAGCGCGGGGGACAGCTCCTATAATTCACCCCTCCACTTT. The full variable domain, with the rest looked up from reference TRBV9 and TRBJ1-6, is DSGVTQTPKHLITATGQRVTLRCSPRSGDLSVYWYQQSLDQGLQFLIQYYNGEERAKGNILERFSAQQFPDLHSELNLSSLELGDSALYFCASSAGDSSYNSPLHFGNGTRLTVT.

This chain joins TRBV28 and TRBJ1-2, with D tentatively TRBD1 (6 bases). Trimming took 10 bases from V and 9 from J, leaving 24 bases between them. CDR1 and CDR2 from the germline V gene are MDHEN and SYDVKM. The length of the CDR3 is 14 residues. CDR3 DNA sequence: TGTGCCACAGGGTTAGGGGGATCCCCAACCAGCTACACCTTC. Protein product: CATGLGGSPTSYTF.

This clone was detected a few times. The chain couples TRBV7-8 to TRBJ2-7; 11 nucleotides agree with TRBD2. Trimming removed 5 bases from V and 3 bases from J; junction bases left unmatched: 9. Germline V gene lookup returns CDR1 SGHVS and CDR2 FQNEAQ. The CDR3 is 16 residues long. CDR3: CASSPPAGTSGYEQYF. DNA for the CDR3: TGTGCCAGCAGCCCACCTGCCGGGACTAGCGGCTACGAGCAGTACTTC. The full variable domain, with the rest looked up from reference TRBV7-8 and TRBJ2-7, is GAGVSQSPRYKVAKRGQDVALRCDPISGHVSLFWYQQALGQGPEFLTYFQNEAQLDKSGLPSDRFFAERPEGSVSTLKIQRTQQEDSAVYLCASSPPAGTSGYEQYFGPGTRLTVT.

V gene TRBV30 combines with J gene TRBJ1-1; D is unclear. The CDR3 is made up of 13 amino acids. Germline CDR1 and CDR2: GTSNPN and SVGIG (reference sequence). Between the trimmed V and J ends, which lost 8 bases and 0 bases, there was a span of 13 bases. The CDR3 protein is CALTAHMNTEAFF. In DNA, the CDR3 is TGTGCCCTTACAGCCCACATGAACACTGAAGCTTTCTTT. The full variable domain, completed using reference TRBV30 and TRBJ1-1, is SQTIHQWPATLVQPVGSPLSLECTVEGTSNPNLYWYRQAAGRGLQLLFYSVGIGQISSEVPQNLSASRPQDRQFILSSKKLLLSDSGFYLCALTAHMNTEAFFGQGTRLTVV.

V usage is TRBV10-3 and J usage is TRBJ2-1; TRBD2 agrees at 11 bases. V trimming: 3 bases; J trimming: 7 bases; junction bases outside the gene matches: 11. The CDR3 covers 17 residues. In germline, CDR1 is ENHRY, CDR2 SYGVKD. The CDR3 DNA is TGTGCCATCAGTGACACTAGCGGGAGCTCGAGGAGGAATGAGCAGTTCTTC. Translated: CAISDTSGSSRRNEQFF.

This clone is a singleton in its sample. The chain recombines TRBV4-2 with TRBJ1-6, with D perhaps matching TRBD1 (6 bases). V was trimmed by 1 base and J by 7 bases, leaving 14 bases between them. The length of the CDR3 is 16 residues. Germline loops: CDR1 LGHNA, CDR2 YNFKEQ. CDR3 DNA: TGTGCCAGCAGCCAAGGGGGGGGCGGACAAAATTCACCCCTCCACTTT. Amino acid sequence: CASSQGGGGQNSPLHF.

This sequence joins TRBV7-9 and TRBJ2-2; 7 bases are shared with TRBD2. V shed 6 bases, J shed 0 bases, and the junction held 4 bases outside the gene matches. Germline CDR1 is SEHNR and CDR2 is FQNEAQ (reference sequence). The CDR3 is 15 amino acids. CDR3 in DNA: TGTGCCAGCAGGCACGGGGGGTCGAACACCGGGGAGCTGTTTTTT. Protein product: CASRHGGSNTGELFF.

This chain links TRBV5-1 with TRBJ2-1; D call uncertain. CDR1 and CDR2 from the germline V gene are SGHRS and YFSETQ. This CDR3 region has 15 residues. The V end was cut by 2 bases, the J end by 0 bases, with 9 bases between. This CDR3 reads CASSLTVSSYNEQFF. The CDR3 DNA follows: TGCGCCAGCAGCTTAACGGTTAGCTCCTACAATGAGCAGTTCTTC.

This chain uses TRBV18 with TRBJ2-1; 12 bases agree with TRBD2. V trimming: 2 bases; J trimming: 7 bases; junction bases outside the gene matches: 6. Germline V CDR1 and CDR2: KGHSH, LQKENI. The CDR3 has 16 amino acids. In DNA, the CDR3 is TGTGCCAGCTCACCAGCTAGCGGGGGGGCCGAGAATGAGCAGTTCTTC. Protein product: CASSPASGGAENEQFF.

The chain joins TRBV7-9 to TRBJ1-2; TRBD1 agrees at 8 bases. CDR1 is SEHNR, CDR2 FQNEAQ, per germline (reference sequence). The CDR3 length is 13 residues. J was trimmed by 3 bases and V by 6 bases; bases with no gene match: 3. As DNA, the CDR3 is TGTGCCAGCAGTTGGACAGGGCACTATGGCTACACCTTC. As protein: CASSWTGHYGYTF.